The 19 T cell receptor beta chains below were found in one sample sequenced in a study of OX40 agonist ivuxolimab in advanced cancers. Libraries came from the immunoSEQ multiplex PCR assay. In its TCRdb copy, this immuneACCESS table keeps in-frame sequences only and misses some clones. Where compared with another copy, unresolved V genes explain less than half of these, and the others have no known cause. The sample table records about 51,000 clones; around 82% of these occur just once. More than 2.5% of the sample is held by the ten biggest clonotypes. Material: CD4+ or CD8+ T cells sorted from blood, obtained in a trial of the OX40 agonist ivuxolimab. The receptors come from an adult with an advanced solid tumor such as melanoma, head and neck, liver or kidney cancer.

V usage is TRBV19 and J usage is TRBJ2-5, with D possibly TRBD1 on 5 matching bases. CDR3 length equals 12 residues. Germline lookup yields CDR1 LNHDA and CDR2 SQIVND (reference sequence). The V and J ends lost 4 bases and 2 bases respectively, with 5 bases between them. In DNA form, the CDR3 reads TGTGCCAGTAGTACAGGGCAAGAGACCCAGTACTTC. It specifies CASSTGQETQYF.

DNA of the CDR3: TGTGCCAGCAGTCAGACAGTGGGGGGCTACACCTTC. Protein product: CASSQTVGGYTF. This sequence joins TRBV6-5 and TRBJ1-2, with a possible D match to TRBD1 (5 bases). V gave up 5 bases and J gave up 8 bases, with 12 bases separating them. The length of the CDR3 is 12 residues. The V gene's germline CDR1 is MNHEY and CDR2 SVGAGI.

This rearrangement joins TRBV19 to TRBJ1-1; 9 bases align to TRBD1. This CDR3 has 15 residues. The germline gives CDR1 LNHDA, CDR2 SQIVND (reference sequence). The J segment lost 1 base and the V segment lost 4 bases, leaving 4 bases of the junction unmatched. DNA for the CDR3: TGTGCCAGTAGTAAACCGGGACAGGGGAACACTGAAGCTTTCTTT. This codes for CASSKPGQGNTEAFF.

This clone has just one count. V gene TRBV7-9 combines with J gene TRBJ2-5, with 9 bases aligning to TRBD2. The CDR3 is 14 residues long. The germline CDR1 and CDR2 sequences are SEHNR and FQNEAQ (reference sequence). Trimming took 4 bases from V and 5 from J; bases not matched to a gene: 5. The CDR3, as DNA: TGTGCCAGCAGCTCCAAGCGGGGGGCGGAGACCCAGTACTTC. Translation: CASSSKRGAETQYF.

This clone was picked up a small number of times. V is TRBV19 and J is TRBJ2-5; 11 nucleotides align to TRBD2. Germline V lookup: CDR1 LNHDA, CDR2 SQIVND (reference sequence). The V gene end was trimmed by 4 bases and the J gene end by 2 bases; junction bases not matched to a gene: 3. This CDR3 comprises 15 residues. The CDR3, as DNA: TGTGCCAGTAGTAAAATAGCGGGGGGGCAAGAGACCCAGTACTTC. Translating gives CASSKIAGGQETQYF.

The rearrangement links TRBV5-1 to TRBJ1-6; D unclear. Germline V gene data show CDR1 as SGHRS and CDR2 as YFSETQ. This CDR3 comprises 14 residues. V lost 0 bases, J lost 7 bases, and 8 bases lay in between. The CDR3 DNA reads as TGCGCCAGCAGCTTGGCTCGGCAAAATTCACCCCTCCACTTT. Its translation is CASSLARQNSPLHF.

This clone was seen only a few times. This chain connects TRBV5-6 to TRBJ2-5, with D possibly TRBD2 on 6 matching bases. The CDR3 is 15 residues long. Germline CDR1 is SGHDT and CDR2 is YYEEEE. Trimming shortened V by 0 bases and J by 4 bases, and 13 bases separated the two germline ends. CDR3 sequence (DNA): TGTGCCAGCAGCTTGGCCTTTGGGGGGAGAGAGACCCAGTACTTC. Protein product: CASSLAFGGRETQYF.

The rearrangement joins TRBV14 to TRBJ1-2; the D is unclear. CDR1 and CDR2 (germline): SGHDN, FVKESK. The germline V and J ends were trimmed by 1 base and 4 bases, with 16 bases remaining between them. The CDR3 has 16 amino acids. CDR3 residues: CASSQGLKKVLYGYTF. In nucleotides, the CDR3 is TGTGCCAGCAGCCAAGGGCTTAAAAAGGTCCTCTATGGCTACACCTTC.

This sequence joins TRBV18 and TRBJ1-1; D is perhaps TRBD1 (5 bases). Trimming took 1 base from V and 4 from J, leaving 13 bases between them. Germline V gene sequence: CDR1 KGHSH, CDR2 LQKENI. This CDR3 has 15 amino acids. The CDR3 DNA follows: TGTGCCAGCTCACCACTGGAGGGGTTAGGCACTGAAGCTTTCTTT. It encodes CASSPLEGLGTEAFF. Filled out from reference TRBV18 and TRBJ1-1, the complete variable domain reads NAGVMQNPRHLVRRRGQEARLRCSPMKGHSHVYWYRQLPEEGLKFMVYLQKENIIDESGMPKERFSAEFPKEGPSILRIQQVVRGDSAAYFCASSPLEGLGTEAFFGQGTRLTVV.

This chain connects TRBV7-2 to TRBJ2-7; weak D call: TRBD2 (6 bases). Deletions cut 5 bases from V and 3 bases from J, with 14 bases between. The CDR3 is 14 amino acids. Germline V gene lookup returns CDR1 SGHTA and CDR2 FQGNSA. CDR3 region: CASSGGAASYEQYF. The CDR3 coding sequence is TGTGCCAGCAGCGGAGGGGCGGCGAGCTACGAGCAGTACTTC.

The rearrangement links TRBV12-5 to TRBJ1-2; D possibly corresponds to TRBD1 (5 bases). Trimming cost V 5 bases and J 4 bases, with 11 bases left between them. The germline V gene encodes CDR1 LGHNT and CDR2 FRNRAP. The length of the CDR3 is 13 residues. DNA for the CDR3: TGTGCTAGTGGTAGGGGCGCGAGCTATGGCTACACCTTC. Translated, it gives CASGRGASYGYTF.

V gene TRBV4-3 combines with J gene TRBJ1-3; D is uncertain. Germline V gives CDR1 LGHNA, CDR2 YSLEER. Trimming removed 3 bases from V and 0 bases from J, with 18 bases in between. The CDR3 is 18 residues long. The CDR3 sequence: CASSQTLKDHFSGNTIYF. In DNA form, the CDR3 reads TGCGCCAGCAGCCAGACCCTAAAGGACCACTTCTCTGGAAACACCATATATTTT.

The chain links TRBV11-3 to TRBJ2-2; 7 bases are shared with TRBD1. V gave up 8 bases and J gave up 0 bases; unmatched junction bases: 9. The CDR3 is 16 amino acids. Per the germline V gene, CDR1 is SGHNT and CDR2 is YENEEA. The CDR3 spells CASYNSGQPNTGELFF. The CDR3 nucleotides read TGTGCCAGCTATAACTCGGGACAGCCGAACACCGGGGAGCTGTTTTTT.

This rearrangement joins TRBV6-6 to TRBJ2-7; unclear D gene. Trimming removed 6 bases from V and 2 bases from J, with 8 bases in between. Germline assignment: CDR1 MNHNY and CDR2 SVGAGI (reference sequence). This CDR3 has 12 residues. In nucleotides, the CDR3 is TGTGCCAGCAGGGCGGAGACCTACGAGCAGTACTTC. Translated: CASRAETYEQYF.

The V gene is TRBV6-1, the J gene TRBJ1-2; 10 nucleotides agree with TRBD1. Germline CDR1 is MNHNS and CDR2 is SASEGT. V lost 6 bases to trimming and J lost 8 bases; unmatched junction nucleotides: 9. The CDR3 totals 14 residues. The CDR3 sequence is CASRDRQGAGGYTF. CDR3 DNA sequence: TGTGCCAGCAGGGATAGACAGGGGGCAGGGGGCTACACCTTC.

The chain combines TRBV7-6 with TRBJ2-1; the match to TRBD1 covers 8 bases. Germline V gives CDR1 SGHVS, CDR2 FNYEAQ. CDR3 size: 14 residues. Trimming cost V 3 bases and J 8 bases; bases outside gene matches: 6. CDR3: CASSFLTGDHEQFF. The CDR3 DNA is TGTGCCAGCAGCTTCCTGACAGGGGACCATGAGCAGTTCTTC.

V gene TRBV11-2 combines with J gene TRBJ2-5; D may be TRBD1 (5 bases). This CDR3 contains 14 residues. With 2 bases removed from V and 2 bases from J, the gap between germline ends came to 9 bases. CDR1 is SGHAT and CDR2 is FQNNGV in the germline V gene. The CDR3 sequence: CASSLIYRQETQYF. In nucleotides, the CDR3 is TGTGCCAGCAGCTTAATATACAGGCAAGAGACCCAGTACTTC. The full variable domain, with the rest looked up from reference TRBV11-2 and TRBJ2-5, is EAGVAQSPRYKIIEKRQSVAFWCNPISGHATLYWYQQILGQGPKLLIQFQNNGVVDDSQLPKDRFSAERLKGVDSTLKIQPAKLEDSAVYLCASSLIYRQETQYFGPGTRLLVL.

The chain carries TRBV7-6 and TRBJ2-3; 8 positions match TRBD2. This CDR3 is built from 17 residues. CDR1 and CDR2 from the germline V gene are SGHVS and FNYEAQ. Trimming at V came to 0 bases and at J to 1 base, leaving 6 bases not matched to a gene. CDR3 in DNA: TGTGCCAGCAGCTTAGCGCCGAGCGGGGGCCGCACAGATACGCAGTATTTT. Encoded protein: CASSLAPSGGRTDTQYF.

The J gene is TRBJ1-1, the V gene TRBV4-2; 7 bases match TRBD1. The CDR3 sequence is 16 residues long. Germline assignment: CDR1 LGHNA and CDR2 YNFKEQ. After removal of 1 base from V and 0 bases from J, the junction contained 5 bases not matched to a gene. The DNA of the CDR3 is TGTGCCAGCAGCCAAGCCGGGACAGCCTTGAACACTGAAGCTTTCTTT. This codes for CASSQAGTALNTEAFF.